This section outlines one TCR beta chain sequence together with its context. This sample stems from a study of T cell changes during pregnancy in multiple sclerosis. Clones were read by immunoSEQ multiplex PCR, and TCRdb kept only the in-frame ones, dropping some. The table has roughly 72,000 clones, about 92% seen once. J gave up 3 bases and V 2 bases, and 4 bases lay outside the gene matches. Germline CDR1 and CDR2: LNHDA and SQIVND (reference sequence). The length of the CDR3 is 15 residues. The V and J genes are TRBV19 and TRBJ1-5; 7 bases agree with TRBD1. The sequence was obtained from a female donor with multiple sclerosis, enrolled in a pregnancy study. The source material was CD4+ T cells from peripheral blood mononuclear cells, sampled before pregnancy. The CDR3 here is CASSIKGADNQPQHF. CDR3 DNA sequence: TGTGCCAGTAGTATAAAGGGGGCCGACAATCAGCCCCAGCATTTT.